One and the same sample provided the 10 T cell receptor beta chains below, sequenced in a study of T cell changes during pregnancy in multiple sclerosis. Data came from immunoSEQ multiplex PCR; TCRdb stores just in-frame clones and leaves some out. This table holds 58,000 or so clones, around 85% found once. Sequences were derived from CD4+ T cells from peripheral blood mononuclear cells, sampled in the third trimester of pregnancy. The origin of the receptors is a female donor with multiple sclerosis, enrolled in a pregnancy study.

The chain is built from TRBV6-1 and TRBJ1-5, with D tentatively TRBD1 (5 bases). Germline V CDR1 and CDR2: MNHNS, SASEGT. The CDR3 is made up of 15 amino acids. V was clipped by 2 bases and J by 2 bases, with 10 bases between them. In DNA form, the CDR3 reads TGTGCCAGCAGTGAATTGGGGGAGGGCAATCAGCCCCAGCATTTT. Protein sequence: CASSELGEGNQPQHF.

This clone was picked up one time. The rearrangement links TRBV5-6 to TRBJ1-3; D not resolved. CDR1 and CDR2 (germline): SGHDT, YYEEEE. V lost 0 bases and J 2 bases, leaving 6 bases between the germline ends. The length of the CDR3 is 14 residues. The CDR3 here is CASSLGEAGNTIYF. CDR3 DNA: TGTGCCAGCAGCTTGGGCGAGGCTGGAAACACCATATATTTT.

The CDR3 loop reads CASSVGGLAQNIQYF. CDR3 DNA: TGCGCCAGCAGTGTGGGGGGTCTAGCGCAAAACATTCAGTACTTC. The chain has TRBV10-1 and TRBJ2-4; D is perhaps TRBD2 (6 bases). This CDR3 spans 15 amino acids. With 4 bases removed from V and 5 bases from J, the gap between germline ends came to 15 bases. Germline loops: CDR1 WNHNN, CDR2 SYGVQD (reference sequence).

The sample holds a few counts of this clone. The chain uses TRBV7-2 and TRBJ1-2; TRBD1 matches at 8 bases. Germline assignment: CDR1 SGHTA and CDR2 FQGNSA. The J segment lost 7 bases and the V segment lost 4 bases, leaving 11 bases of the junction unmatched. The CDR3 sequence is 15 residues long. CDR3 residues: CASSSGTGSGSGYTF. The DNA for the CDR3 is TGTGCCAGCAGCTCAGGGACAGGAAGCGGGTCTGGCTACACCTTC.

This chain links TRBV2 with TRBJ2-7; 7 nucleotides align to TRBD1. Germline CDR1 is SNHLY and CDR2 is FYNNEI. V gave up 7 bases and J gave up 4 bases; unmatched junction bases: 7. The CDR3 extends over 13 amino acids. The CDR3 protein is CASTEQGSYEQYF. The CDR3 nucleotides read TGTGCCAGCACAGAACAGGGGAGTTACGAGCAGTACTTC.

By its share, this clone is medium-sized. This chain uses TRBV11-2 with TRBJ1-1; 7 nucleotides align to TRBD1. This CDR3 has 16 amino acids. With V trimmed by 3 bases and J by 6 bases, 13 bases remained unmatched. CDR1 is SGHAT and CDR2 is FQNNGV in the germline V gene. In DNA form, the CDR3 reads TGTGCCAGCAGCTTGGGGGGACAGACCAGCTTATCTGAAGCTTTCTTT. As protein: CASSLGGQTSLSEAFF.

The chain joins TRBV10-1 to TRBJ2-3; tentative D call: TRBD2 (5 bases). Trimming shortened V by 6 bases and J by 5 bases, and 15 bases separated the two germline ends. Germline V CDR1 and CDR2: WNHNN, SYGVQD (reference sequence). This CDR3 is built from 14 residues. DNA of the CDR3: TGCGCCAGCAGCCCGGGAAGGGTGGGAGATACGCAGTATTTT. Its translation is CASSPGRVGDTQYF.

V and J are TRBV29-1 and TRBJ2-3; 9 positions match TRBD1. After removal of 3 bases from V and 2 bases from J, the junction contained 12 bases not matched to a gene. Germline V gives CDR1 SQVTM, CDR2 ANQGSEA. This CDR3 contains 17 residues. The CDR3 nucleotides are TGCAGCGTTGAGGGGTATGAGGGACAGGGCGTCACAGATACGCAGTATTTT. Amino acids: CSVEGYEGQGVTDTQYF.

The V gene is TRBV6-5, the J gene TRBJ2-2; a weak D match, TRBD1 (5 bases). There are 15 residues in the CDR3. Germline lookup yields CDR1 MNHEY and CDR2 SVGAGI. Trimming removed 2 bases from V and 6 bases from J, with 13 bases in between. The DNA of the CDR3 is TGTGCCAGCAGTTACAGGGGAATCCCCCCCGGGGAGCTGTTTTTT. It codes for CASSYRGIPPGELFF.

The genes are TRBV19 and TRBJ2-5, with 9 bases aligning to TRBD1. Trimming took 4 bases from V and 4 from J; bases not matched to a gene: 4. In germline, CDR1 is LNHDA, CDR2 SQIVND (reference sequence). The CDR3 extends over 14 amino acids. The CDR3 DNA sequence: TGTGCCAGTAGTACAACAGGGGGCCCAGAGACCCAGTACTTC. Translating it yields CASSTTGGPETQYF.